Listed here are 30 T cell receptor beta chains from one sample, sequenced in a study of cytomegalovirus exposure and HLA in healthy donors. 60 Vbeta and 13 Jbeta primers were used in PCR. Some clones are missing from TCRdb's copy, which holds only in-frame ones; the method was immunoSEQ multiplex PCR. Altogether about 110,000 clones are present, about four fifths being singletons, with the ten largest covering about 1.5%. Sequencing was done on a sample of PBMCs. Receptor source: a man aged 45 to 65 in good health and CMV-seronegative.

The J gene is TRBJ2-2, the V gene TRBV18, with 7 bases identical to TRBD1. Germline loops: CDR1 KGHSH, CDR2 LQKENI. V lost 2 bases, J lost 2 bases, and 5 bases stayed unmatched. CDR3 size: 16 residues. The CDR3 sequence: CASSPFRQGNTGELFF. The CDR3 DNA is TGTGCCAGCTCACCATTTCGACAGGGAAACACCGGGGAGCTGTTTTTT.

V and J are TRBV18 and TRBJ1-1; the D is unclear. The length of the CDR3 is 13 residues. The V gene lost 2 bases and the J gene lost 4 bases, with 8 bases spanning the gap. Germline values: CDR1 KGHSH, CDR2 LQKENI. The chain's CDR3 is CASSPDRGTEAFF. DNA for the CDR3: TGTGCCAGCTCACCAGACCGCGGCACTGAAGCTTTCTTT.

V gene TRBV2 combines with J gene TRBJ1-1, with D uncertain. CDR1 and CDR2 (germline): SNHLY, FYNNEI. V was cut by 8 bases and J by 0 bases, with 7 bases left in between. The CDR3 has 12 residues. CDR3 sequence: CASGQLNTEAFF. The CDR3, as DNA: TGTGCCAGCGGCCAGTTGAACACTGAAGCTTTCTTT.

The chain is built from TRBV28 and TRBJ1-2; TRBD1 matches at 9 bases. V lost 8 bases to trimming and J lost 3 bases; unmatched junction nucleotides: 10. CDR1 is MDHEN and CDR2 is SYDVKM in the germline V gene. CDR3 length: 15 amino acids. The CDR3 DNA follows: TGTGCCAGCCGACTCTCCGGGACAGGGTACTATGGCTACACCTTC. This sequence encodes CASRLSGTGYYGYTF.

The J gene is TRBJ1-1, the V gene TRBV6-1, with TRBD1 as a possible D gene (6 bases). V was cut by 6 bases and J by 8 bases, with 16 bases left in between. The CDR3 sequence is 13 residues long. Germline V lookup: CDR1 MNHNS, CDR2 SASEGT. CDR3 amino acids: CASSATQGSEAFF. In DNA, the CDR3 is TGTGCCAGCAGCGCAACACAGGGCTCAGAAGCTTTCTTT.

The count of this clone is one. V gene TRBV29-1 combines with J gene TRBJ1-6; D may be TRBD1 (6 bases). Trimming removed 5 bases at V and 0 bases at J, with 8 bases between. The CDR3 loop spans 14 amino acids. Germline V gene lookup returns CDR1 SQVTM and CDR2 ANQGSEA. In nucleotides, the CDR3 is TGCAGCGTTAAGGACAGCTCCTATAATTCACCCCTCCACTTT. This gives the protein CSVKDSSYNSPLHF.

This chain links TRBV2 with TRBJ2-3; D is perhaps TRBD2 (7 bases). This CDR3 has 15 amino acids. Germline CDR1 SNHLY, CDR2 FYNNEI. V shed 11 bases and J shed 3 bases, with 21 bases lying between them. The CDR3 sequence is CAVGGGGPRTDTQYF. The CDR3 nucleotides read TGTGCCGTGGGAGGGGGGGGCCCGCGAACAGATACGCAGTATTTT.

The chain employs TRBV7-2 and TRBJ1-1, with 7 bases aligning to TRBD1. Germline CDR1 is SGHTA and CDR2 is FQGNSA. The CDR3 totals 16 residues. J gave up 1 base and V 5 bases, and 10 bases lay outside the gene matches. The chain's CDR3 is CASSVTTGATNTEAFF. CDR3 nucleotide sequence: TGTGCCAGCAGCGTAACAACAGGGGCGACGAACACTGAAGCTTTCTTT. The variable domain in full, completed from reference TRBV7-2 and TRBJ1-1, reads GAGVSQSPSNKVTEKGKDVELRCDPISGHTALYWYRQSLGQGLEFLIYFQGNSAPDKSGLPSDRFSAERTGGSVSTLTIQRTQQEDSAVYLCASSVTTGATNTEAFFGQGTRLTVV.

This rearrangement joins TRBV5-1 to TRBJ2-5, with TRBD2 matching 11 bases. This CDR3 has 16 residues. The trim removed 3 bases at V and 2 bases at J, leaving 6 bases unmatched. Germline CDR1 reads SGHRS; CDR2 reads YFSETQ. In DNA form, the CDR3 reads TGCGCCAGCAGCTCCGCGGGACTAGCGGTACAAGAGACCCAGTACTTC. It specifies CASSSAGLAVQETQYF. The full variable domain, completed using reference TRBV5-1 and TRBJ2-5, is KAGVTQTPRYLIKTRGQQVTLSCSPISGHRSVSWYQQTPGQGLQFLFEYFSETQRNKGNFPGRFSGRQFSNSRSEMNVSTLELGDSALYLCASSSAGLAVQETQYFGPGTRLLVL.

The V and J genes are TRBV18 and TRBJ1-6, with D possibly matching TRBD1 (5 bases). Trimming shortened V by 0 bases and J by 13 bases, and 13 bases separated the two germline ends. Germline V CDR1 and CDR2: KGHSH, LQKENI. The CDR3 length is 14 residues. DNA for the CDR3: TGTGCCAGCTCACCACCCGATCTGGGGCTCCCCCTCCACTTT. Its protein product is CASSPPDLGLPLHF.

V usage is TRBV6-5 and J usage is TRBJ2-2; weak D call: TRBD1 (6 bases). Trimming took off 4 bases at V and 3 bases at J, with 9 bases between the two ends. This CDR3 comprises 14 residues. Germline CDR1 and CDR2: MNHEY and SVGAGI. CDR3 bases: TGTGCCAGCAGTTCCGACAGGTACACCGGGGAGCTGTTTTTT. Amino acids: CASSSDRYTGELFF.

The CDR3 loop reads CASSYVTGFTGELFF. The DNA of the CDR3 is TGTGCCAGCAGTTACGTGACAGGGTTTACCGGGGAGCTGTTTTTT. This chain connects TRBV6-6 to TRBJ2-2, with TRBD1 identical over 7 bases. The CDR3 runs to 15 residues. Per the germline V gene, CDR1 is MNHNY and CDR2 is SVGAGI (reference sequence). V shed 2 bases, J shed 5 bases, and the junction held 5 bases outside the gene matches.

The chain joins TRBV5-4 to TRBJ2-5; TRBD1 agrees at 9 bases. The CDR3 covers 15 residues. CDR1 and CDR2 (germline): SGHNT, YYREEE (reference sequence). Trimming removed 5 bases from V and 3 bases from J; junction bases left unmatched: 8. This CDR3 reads CASSWGQGLEETQYF. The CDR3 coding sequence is TGTGCCAGCAGTTGGGGACAGGGTCTCGAAGAGACCCAGTACTTC. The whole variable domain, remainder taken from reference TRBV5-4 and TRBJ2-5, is ETGVTQSPTHLIKTRGQQVTLRCSSQSGHNTVSWYQQALGQGPQFIFQYYREEENGRGNFPPRFSGLQFPNYSSELNVNALELDDSALYLCASSWGQGLEETQYFGPGTRLLVL.

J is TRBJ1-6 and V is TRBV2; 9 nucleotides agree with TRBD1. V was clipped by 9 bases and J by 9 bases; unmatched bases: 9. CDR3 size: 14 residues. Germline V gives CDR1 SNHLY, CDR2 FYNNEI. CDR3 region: CARGGQGNRSPLHF. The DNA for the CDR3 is TGTGCCAGGGGGGGACAGGGCAATCGTTCACCCCTCCACTTT.

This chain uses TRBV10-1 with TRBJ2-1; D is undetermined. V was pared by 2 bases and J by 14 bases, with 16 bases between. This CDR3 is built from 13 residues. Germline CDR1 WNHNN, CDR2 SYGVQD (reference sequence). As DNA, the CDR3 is TGCGCCAGCAGTGAGAATAATCGGCTAGTGGAGTTCTTC. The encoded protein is CASSENNRLVEFF.

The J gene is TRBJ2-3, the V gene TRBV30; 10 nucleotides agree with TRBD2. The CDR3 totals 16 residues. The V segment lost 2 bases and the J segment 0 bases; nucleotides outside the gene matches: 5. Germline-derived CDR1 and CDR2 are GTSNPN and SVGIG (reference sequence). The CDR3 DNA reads TGTGCCTGGAGTCAGGGAGCGGGGGGGAGCACAGATACGCAGTATTTT. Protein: CAWSQGAGGSTDTQYF.

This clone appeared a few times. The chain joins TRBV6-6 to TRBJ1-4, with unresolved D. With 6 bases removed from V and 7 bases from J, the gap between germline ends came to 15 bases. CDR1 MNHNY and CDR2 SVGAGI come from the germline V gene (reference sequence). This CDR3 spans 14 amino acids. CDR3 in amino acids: CASRPRQGGEKLFF. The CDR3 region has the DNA TGTGCCAGCAGGCCCCGACAAGGAGGTGAAAAACTGTTTTTT.

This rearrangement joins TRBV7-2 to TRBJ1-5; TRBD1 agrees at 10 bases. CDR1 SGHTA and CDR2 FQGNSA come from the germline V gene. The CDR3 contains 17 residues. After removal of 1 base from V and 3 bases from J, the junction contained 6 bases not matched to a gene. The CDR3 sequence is CASSLVSGQGVNQPQHF. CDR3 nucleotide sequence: TGTGCCAGCAGCTTAGTTTCAGGACAGGGGGTCAATCAGCCCCAGCATTTT.

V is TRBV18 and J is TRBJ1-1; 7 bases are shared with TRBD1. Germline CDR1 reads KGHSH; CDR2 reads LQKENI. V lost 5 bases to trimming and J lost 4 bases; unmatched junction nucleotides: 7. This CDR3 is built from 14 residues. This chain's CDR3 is CASSKGAAITEAFF. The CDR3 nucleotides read TGTGCCAGCTCAAAGGGGGCAGCGATCACTGAAGCTTTCTTT.

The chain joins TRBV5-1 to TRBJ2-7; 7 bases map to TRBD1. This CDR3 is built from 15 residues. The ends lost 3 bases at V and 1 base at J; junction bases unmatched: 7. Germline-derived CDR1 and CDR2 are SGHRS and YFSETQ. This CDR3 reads CASSYAGGRSYEQYV. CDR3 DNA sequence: TGCGCCAGCAGCTATGCAGGGGGACGGTCCTACGAGCAGTACGTC.

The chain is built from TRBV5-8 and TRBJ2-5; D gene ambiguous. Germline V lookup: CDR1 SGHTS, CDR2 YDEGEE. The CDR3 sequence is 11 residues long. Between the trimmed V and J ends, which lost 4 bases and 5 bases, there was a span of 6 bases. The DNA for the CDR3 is TGTGCCAGCAGCGCTCGGGAGACCCAGTACTTC. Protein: CASSARETQYF.

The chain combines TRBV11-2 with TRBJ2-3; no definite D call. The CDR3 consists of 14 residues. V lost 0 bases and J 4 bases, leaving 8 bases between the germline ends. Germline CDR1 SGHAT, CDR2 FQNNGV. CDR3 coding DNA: TGTGCCAGCAGCTTAGATTATTCGGCAGATACGCAGTATTTT. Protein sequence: CASSLDYSADTQYF. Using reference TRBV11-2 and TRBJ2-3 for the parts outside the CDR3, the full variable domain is EAGVAQSPRYKIIEKRQSVAFWCNPISGHATLYWYQQILGQGPKLLIQFQNNGVVDDSQLPKDRFSAERLKGVDSTLKIQPAKLEDSAVYLCASSLDYSADTQYFGPGTRLTVL.

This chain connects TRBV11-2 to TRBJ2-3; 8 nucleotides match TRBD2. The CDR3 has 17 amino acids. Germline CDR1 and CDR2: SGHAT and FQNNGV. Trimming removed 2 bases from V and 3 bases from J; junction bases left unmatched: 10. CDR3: CASSLPPGGLGTDTQYF. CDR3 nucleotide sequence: TGTGCCAGCAGCTTACCTCCGGGGGGGCTGGGAACAGATACGCAGTATTTT.

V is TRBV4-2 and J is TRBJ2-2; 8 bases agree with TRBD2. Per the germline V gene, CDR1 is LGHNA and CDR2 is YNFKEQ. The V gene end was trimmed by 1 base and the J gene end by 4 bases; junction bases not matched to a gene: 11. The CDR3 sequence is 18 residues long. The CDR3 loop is CASSQGTEVSGGTGELFF. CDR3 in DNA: TGTGCCAGCAGCCAAGGGACCGAAGTGAGCGGGGGCACCGGGGAGCTGTTTTTT.

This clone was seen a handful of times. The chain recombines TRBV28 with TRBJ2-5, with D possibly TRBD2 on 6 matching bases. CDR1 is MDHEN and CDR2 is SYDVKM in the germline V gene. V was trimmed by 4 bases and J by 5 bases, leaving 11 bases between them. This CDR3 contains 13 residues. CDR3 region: CASSSGDRETQYF. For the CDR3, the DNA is TGTGCCAGCAGTTCGGGGGACCGGGAGACCCAGTACTTC.

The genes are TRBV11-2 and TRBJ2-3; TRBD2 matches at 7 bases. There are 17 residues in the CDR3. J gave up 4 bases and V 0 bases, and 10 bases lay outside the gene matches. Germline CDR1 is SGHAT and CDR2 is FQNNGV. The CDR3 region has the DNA TGTGCCAGCAGCTTAGATGGGGGGAGGGGCAGGGCAGATACGCAGTATTTT. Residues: CASSLDGGRGRADTQYF. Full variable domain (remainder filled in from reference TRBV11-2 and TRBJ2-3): EAGVAQSPRYKIIEKRQSVAFWCNPISGHATLYWYQQILGQGPKLLIQFQNNGVVDDSQLPKDRFSAERLKGVDSTLKIQPAKLEDSAVYLCASSLDGGRGRADTQYFGPGTRLTVL.

This chain's CDR3 is CASSAQGTTYEQYF. Written as DNA, the CDR3 is TGTGCCAGCAGCGCGCAGGGGACCACCTACGAGCAGTACTTC. This chain links TRBV9 with TRBJ2-7; weak D call: TRBD1 (6 bases). Germline V gene sequence: CDR1 SGDLS, CDR2 YYNGEE. There are 14 residues in the CDR3. Trimming took off 3 bases at V and 2 bases at J, with 12 bases between the two ends.

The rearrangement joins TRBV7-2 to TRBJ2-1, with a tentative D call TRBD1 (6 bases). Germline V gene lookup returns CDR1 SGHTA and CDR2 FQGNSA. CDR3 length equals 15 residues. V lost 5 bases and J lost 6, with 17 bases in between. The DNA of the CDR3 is TGTGCCAGCAGCCTAACAGGGTCTGGAGGCAATGAGCAGTTCTTC. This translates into CASSLTGSGGNEQFF.

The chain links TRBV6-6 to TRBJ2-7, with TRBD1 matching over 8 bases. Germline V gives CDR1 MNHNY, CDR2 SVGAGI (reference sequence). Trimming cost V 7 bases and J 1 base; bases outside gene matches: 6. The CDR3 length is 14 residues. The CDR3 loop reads CASKYGTGSYEQYF. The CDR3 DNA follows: TGTGCCAGCAAGTATGGGACAGGATCCTACGAGCAGTACTTC.

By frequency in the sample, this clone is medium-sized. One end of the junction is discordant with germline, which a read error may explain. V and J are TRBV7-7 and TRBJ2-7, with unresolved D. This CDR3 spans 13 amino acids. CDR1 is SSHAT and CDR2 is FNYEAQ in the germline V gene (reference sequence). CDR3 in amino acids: CASSPPLSYEQYF. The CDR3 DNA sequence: TGTGCTAGCAGCCCGCCCCTTAGCTACGAGCAGTACTTC.